This TCR beta chain originates from a study of T cell responses to AZD1222 COVID-19 vaccine. Clones were sequenced by immunoSEQ multiplex PCR, and TCRdb holds only the in-frame ones, with some missing. The sample shows 150,000 to 200,000 clones, 88% of them seen only once. Turning to this clone: No antigen is known for it.

CDR3 size: 15 residues. J was trimmed by 5 bases and V by 3 bases; bases with no gene match: 10. CDR1 LGHDT and CDR2 YNNKEL come from the germline V gene (reference sequence). Broader study findings: Close to half of all spike-specific TCRs reportedly target regions of the variants that are unmutated. Donors skewed white British and female; clonal diversity was possibly underestimated. Sampling that yielded the repertoires occurred only after the peak T cell response.

V and J are TRBV3-1 (or the pseudogene TRBV3-2) and TRBJ2-7; the match to TRBD1 covers 7 bases. The source of this sequence is an adult who received the AZD1222 COVID-19 vaccine. The source was peripheral blood, collected 28 days after the second AZD1222 dose. The CDR3 region has the DNA TGTGCCAGCAGCCACGAAAGGGGACAGTCTAACGAGCAGTACTTC. It yields the protein CASSHERGQSNEQYF.